This TCR beta chain derives from a study of T cells after yellow fever vaccination. TCRdb itself ran the 5' RACE reads through MiXCR, one entry per CDR3 protein. The sample records under 550,000 distinct CDR3 sequences, 20% to 25% being singletons. Germline V gene data show CDR1 as SQVTM and CDR2 as ANQGSEA. Trimming stripped 4 bases from V and 3 bases from J, with 7 bases between. The CDR3 loop spans 11 amino acids. Findings and caveats of the study: Of the clonotypes, a small share occurred in both CD4 and CD8 compartments.

This clonotype showed up just once. Its antigen is as yet unknown. This sample comprised PBMCs, obtained roughly 20 days after the first yellow fever vaccination. The source of this sequence is a man aged 18 to 35 who received the YFV17D yellow fever vaccine. The chain recombines TRBV29-1 with TRBJ2-7; D is unresolved. The DNA for the CDR3 is TGCAGCGTTGGCAGATTCTACGAGCAGTACTTC. Amino acids: CSVGRFYEQYF.